The rows below give T cell receptor beta chains drawn from one sample of a study of cytomegalovirus exposure and HLA in healthy donors. Libraries were prepared by immunoSEQ multiplex PCR; TCRdb keeps only in-frame clonotypes and omits some of them. Of 140,000 to 150,000 clones in the sample, about three quarters were seen once. The sequencing input was PBMCs. The receptors derive from a male donor in good health and CMV-seronegative. Both conserved end residues are part of each CDR3. The D gene is left open where the match is weak. Part of the rows lack a size; the others show once, few, many or a class for expanded clones.

v_call	d_call	clone_size	j_call	cdr3_aa	cdr3_nt
TRBV10-3	TRBD2	.	TRBJ2-7	CAIKEAGAGEQYF	TGTGCCATCAAGGAGGCTGGAGCGGGGGAGCAGTACTTC
TRBV19	.	.	TRBJ2-3	CASSIGLAPDTQYF	TGTGCCAGTAGTATAGGTCTAGCGCCAGATACGCAGTATTTT
TRBV7-9	.	.	TRBJ2-2	CASNSGSGANTGELFF	TGTGCCAGCAACTCGGGGAGCGGCGCGAACACCGGGGAGCTGTTTTTT
TRBV4-1	.	.	TRBJ2-6	CASSQDPGYSGANVLTF	TGCGCCAGCAGCCAAGACCCGGGTTACTCTGGGGCCAACGTCCTGACTTTC
TRBV7-6	TRBD2	.	TRBJ2-7	CASSSGGAAYEQYF	TGTGCCAGCAGCTCGGGAGGGGCCGCCTACGAGCAGTACTTC
TRBV6-1	TRBD1	.	TRBJ2-7	CASWDRTLEQYF	TGTGCCAGCTGGGACAGGACGCTCGAGCAGTACTTC
TRBV6-5	.	.	TRBJ2-7	CASSYQTGNEQYF	TGTGCCAGCAGTTACCAAACAGGGAACGAGCAGTACTTC
TRBV7-2	.	.	TRBJ2-7	CASSFVKRSPAQYF	TGTGCCAGCAGCTTTGTTAAGCGGTCACCTGCGCAGTACTTC
TRBV7-3	TRBD2	.	TRBJ2-1	CASSLSLSGSVDEQFF	TGTGCCAGCAGCTTAAGTCTAAGCGGGAGCGTCGATGAGCAGTTCTTC
TRBV7-9	.	.	TRBJ2-5	CASSITGQFGETQYF	TGTGCCAGCAGCATTACAGGGCAGTTCGGGGAGACCCAGTACTTC
TRBV6-5	TRBD1	.	TRBJ2-2	CASSYAGGSTGELFF	TGTGCCAGCAGTTACGCAGGGGGTAGCACCGGGGAGCTGTTTTTT
TRBV6-1	TRBD1	.	TRBJ2-7	CASSLFRDRAYEQYF	TGTGCCAGCAGCCTTTTTCGGGACAGGGCTTACGAGCAGTACTTC
TRBV19	TRBD2	.	TRBJ2-5	CASSSLAGQETQYF	TGTGCCAGTAGTTCGCTAGCGGGACAAGAGACCCAGTACTTC
TRBV7-2	TRBD2	.	TRBJ2-3	CASSLVGLGVASTDTQYF	TGTGCCAGCAGCTTAGTGGGACTAGGGGTCGCTTCCACAGATACGCAGTATTTT
TRBV7-8	TRBD2	.	TRBJ2-2	CAISPRGDWTGELFF	TGTGCCATCTCCCCACGGGGGGATTGGACCGGGGAGCTGTTTTTT
TRBV27	.	few	TRBJ2-3	CASSLRTANTDTQYF	TGTGCCAGCAGTTTGCGGACAGCTAATACAGATACGCAGTATTTT
TRBV27	.	few	TRBJ2-7	CASSIRTGTSYEQYF	TGTGCCAGCAGTATCCGAACAGGGACCTCCTACGAGCAGTACTTC
TRBV18	.	.	TRBJ2-2	CASSPQRSGANTGELFF	TGTGCCAGCTCACCACAGCGGAGCGGAGCAAACACCGGGGAGCTGTTTTTT
TRBV28	TRBD1	.	TRBJ1-2	CASSLGGQVLYGYTF	TGTGCCAGCAGTTTGGGAGGACAGGTACTCTATGGCTACACCTTC
TRBV5-4	TRBD2	.	TRBJ2-3	CASSQGTSPSTDTQYF	TGTGCCAGCAGCCAAGGGACTAGCCCTAGCACAGATACGCAGTATTTT
TRBV30	.	.	TRBJ2-1	CAWSGGPGEQFF	TGTGCCTGGAGTGGTGGCCCCGGGGAGCAGTTCTTC
TRBV4-1	TRBD1	.	TRBJ2-1	CASSQMRQGPYNEQFF	TGCGCCAGCAGCCAGATGCGACAGGGGCCCTACAATGAGCAGTTCTTC
TRBV18	TRBD1	.	TRBJ2-7	CASSPSGTGGYEQYF	TGTGCCAGCTCACCCTCCGGGACAGGGGGCTACGAGCAGTACTTC
TRBV7-6	TRBD1	.	TRBJ1-5	CASSLGQGSQPQHF	TGTGCCAGCAGCTTGGGACAGGGAAGTCAGCCCCAGCATTTT
TRBV5-1	TRBD1	.	TRBJ1-6	CASSAGDSYNSPLHF	TGCGCCAGCAGCGCCGGGGACAGCTATAATTCACCCCTCCACTTT
TRBV4-1	TRBD1	.	TRBJ1-4	CASSQSGQGKEKLFF	TGCGCCAGCAGCCAGTCGGGACAGGGTAAAGAAAAACTGTTTTTT
TRBV19	.	few	TRBJ2-1	CASSIDRETPWGNEQFF	TGTGCCAGTAGTATAGATCGGGAAACTCCCTGGGGCAATGAGCAGTTCTTC
TRBV29-1	TRBD1	.	TRBJ2-7	CSFKLGTGQGIYEQYF	TGCAGCTTTAAGCTTGGCACGGGACAGGGGATCTACGAGCAGTACTTC
TRBV7-9	.	.	TRBJ2-7	CASDRNYEQYF	TGTGCCAGCGACAGGAACTACGAGCAGTACTTC
TRBV6-5	.	.	TRBJ2-1	CASSPLMRAHNEQFF	TGTGCCAGCAGTCCCCTGATGCGGGCCCACAATGAGCAGTTCTTC
TRBV4-1	.	few	TRBJ2-5	CASSQSRGKETQYF	TGCGCCAGCAGCCAGAGCAGGGGAAAAGAGACCCAGTACTTC
TRBV19	.	.	TRBJ1-1	CASSIINWGAEAFF	TGTGCCAGTAGTATTATTAACTGGGGGGCTGAAGCTTTCTTT
TRBV11-2	TRBD2	few	TRBJ2-5	CASSTRLAGSVQETQYF	TGTGCCAGCAGCACCCGACTAGCGGGATCTGTCCAAGAGACCCAGTACTTC
TRBV5-4	.	.	TRBJ1-2	CASSLAGWGGKSYTF	TGTGCCAGCAGCTTGGCCGGGTGGGGGGGGAAAAGCTACACCTTC
TRBV2	TRBD2	.	TRBJ2-1	CASSEIGREKFSYNEQFF	TGTGCCAGCAGTGAAATAGGGCGGGAGAAGTTTTCTTACAATGAGCAGTTCTTC
TRBV18	TRBD1	.	TRBJ1-2	CASSPSQGADYGYTF	TGTGCCAGCTCACCAAGCCAGGGGGCGGACTATGGCTACACCTTC
TRBV30	.	.	TRBJ2-7	CAWSVAERTSYEQYF	TGTGCCTGGAGTGTAGCAGAGCGGACCTCCTACGAGCAGTACTTC
TRBV5-5	.	once	TRBJ1-4	CASSLDSLSGANEKLFF	TGTGCCAGCAGCTTGGACTCACTTTCTGGTGCTAATGAAAAACTGTTTTTT
TRBV11-2	.	.	TRBJ1-5	CASSRVNQPQHF	TGTGCCAGCAGCCGAGTCAATCAGCCCCAGCATTTT
TRBV27	.	.	TRBJ2-3	CASSPNGSGDTQYF	TGTGCCAGCAGTCCCAACGGGAGTGGAGATACGCAGTATTTT
TRBV7-9	TRBD2	.	TRBJ2-1	CASSLGSGNDEQFF	TGTGCCAGCAGCTTAGGGAGCGGGAACGATGAGCAGTTCTTC
TRBV4-3	TRBD1	.	TRBJ1-2	CASSQERGPGVYGYTF	TGCGCCAGCAGCCAAGAAAGGGGGCCGGGAGTCTATGGCTACACCTTC
TRBV30	.	.	TRBJ1-1	CAWSRLMNTEAFF	TGTGCCTGGAGTCGACTAATGAACACTGAAGCTTTCTTT
TRBV19	.	few	TRBJ1-2	CASSMAFGNYGYTF	TGTGCCAGTAGTATGGCTTTCGGGAACTATGGCTACACCTTC
TRBV19	.	.	TRBJ1-5	CASSIQAGQPQHF	TGTGCCAGTAGTATACAGGCAGGTCAGCCCCAGCATTTT
TRBV4-1	.	.	TRBJ2-1	CASSQHLERGGNEQFF	TGCGCCAGCAGCCAACACCTGGAGAGGGGGGGCAATGAGCAGTTCTTC
TRBV6-5	TRBD2	.	TRBJ2-7	CASSSSGKSSYEQYF	TGTGCCAGCAGCTCGAGCGGGAAGAGCTCCTACGAGCAGTACTTC
TRBV7-9	TRBD1	few	TRBJ2-1	CASSNRGTDDNEQFF	TGTGCCAGCAGCAATAGGGGGACAGACGACAATGAGCAGTTCTTC
TRBV6-1	TRBD1	.	TRBJ1-1	CASSTGTAGRTEAFF	TGTGCCAGCAGTACCGGGACAGCGGGCCGAACTGAAGCTTTCTTT
TRBV5-1	.	once	TRBJ2-3	CASSRGQPSTDTQYF	TGCGCCAGCAGCCGGGGTCAACCTAGCACAGATACGCAGTATTTT
TRBV10-2	TRBD2	.	TRBJ2-7	CASSVGLAGNYEQYF	TGCGCCAGCAGTGTGGGACTAGCGGGAAACTACGAGCAGTACTTC
TRBV11-3	TRBD2	.	TRBJ2-7	CASSRTSGSYEQYF	TGTGCCAGCAGCCGGACTAGCGGGAGCTACGAGCAGTACTTC
TRBV19	TRBD2	.	TRBJ2-1	CASSPGTRSEQFF	TGTGCCAGTAGTCCCGGGACTAGATCGGAGCAGTTCTTC
TRBV5-6	TRBD2	.	TRBJ2-3	CASSLDLAGEWDTQYF	TGTGCCAGCAGCTTGGACCTAGCGGGAGAGTGGGATACGCAGTATTTT
TRBV6-1	TRBD2	.	TRBJ2-7	CAVGGGYEQYF	TGTGCCGTCGGGGGGGGCTACGAGCAGTACTTC
TRBV29-1	TRBD2	.	TRBJ2-1	CSESGGQSSYNEQFF	TGCAGCGAATCGGGAGGCCAAAGCTCCTACAATGAGCAGTTCTTC